A single sample gave rise to the 26 T cell receptor beta chains below, sequenced in a study of CD8 T cell repertoires and HIV-1 epitope variants. TCRdb's copy holds only in-frame clones and misses some; the assay was immunoSEQ multiplex PCR. The repertoire holds roughly 4,600 clones, with more than 60% as singletons. Their antigens are not known. The sample consisted of cultured CD8+ T cells derived from PBMCs. Receptor source: a male donor with HIV.

This clone has more than one count but fewer than ten. This chain uses TRBV5-1 with TRBJ2-7; TRBD2 is a possible D gene (6 bases). There are 14 residues in the CDR3. Trimming stripped 1 base from V and 3 bases from J, with 11 bases between. Germline V gives CDR1 SGHRS, CDR2 YFSETQ. DNA for the CDR3: TGCGCCAGCAGCTTGTATGCCGGGGGCTACGAGCAGTACTTC. Translated: CASSLYAGGYEQYF.

The chain joins TRBV9 to TRBJ1-2; D is unclear. V was trimmed by 2 bases and J by 4 bases, leaving 15 bases between them. Germline V CDR1 and CDR2: SGDLS, YYNGEE. The CDR3 contains 15 residues. The chain's CDR3 is CASSVGSQDIYGYTF. CDR3 DNA: TGTGCCAGCAGCGTGGGTTCCCAAGATATCTATGGCTACACCTTC. Variable domain in full (rest from reference TRBV9 and TRBJ1-2): DSGVTQTPKHLITATGQRVTLRCSPRSGDLSVYWYQQSLDQGLQFLIQYYNGEERAKGNILERFSAQQFPDLHSELNLSSLELGDSALYFCASSVGSQDIYGYTFGSGTRLTVV.

This chain joins TRBV29-1 and TRBJ2-2; D is unclear. V lost 0 bases and J 7 bases, leaving 6 bases between the germline ends. The CDR3 is 12 residues long. CDR1 and CDR2 from the germline V gene are SQVTM and ANQGSEA. CDR3 in DNA: TGCAGCGTTGAAGATCGGGTCGGGGAGCTGTTTTTT. Amino acids: CSVEDRVGELFF.

The rearrangement uses TRBV28 and TRBJ1-5, with 9 bases fitting TRBD1. Trimming cost V 8 bases and J 1 base; bases outside gene matches: 12. CDR1 is MDHEN and CDR2 is SYDVKM in the germline V gene. CDR3 length: 17 residues. CDR3 bases: TGTGCCAGCTGTCGGGTATACAGGGGGCAAAGCAATCAGCCCCAGCATTTT. It codes for CASCRVYRGQSNQPQHF.

In regard to this clone: Its ends do not fully match the called genes, so a read error is possible. This rearrangement joins TRBV6-5 to TRBJ1-5; no firm D call. The germline gives CDR1 MNHEY, CDR2 SVGAGI. This CDR3 region has 14 residues. The CDR3 spells CATSTPYSNQPQHF. In nucleotides, the CDR3 is TGTGCCACCAGTACACCTTATAGCAATCAGCCCCAGCATTTT.

The chain carries TRBV9 and TRBJ1-4; TRBD1 aligns across 9 bases. V lost 3 bases, J lost 0 bases, and 6 bases stayed unmatched. This CDR3 comprises 17 residues. Germline CDR1 SGDLS, CDR2 YYNGEE. The CDR3 DNA reads as TGTGCCAGCAGCGCGGACAGGGGACCTGCAACTAATGAAAAACTGTTTTTT. This codes for CASSADRGPATNEKLFF. The whole variable domain, remainder taken from reference TRBV9 and TRBJ1-4, is DSGVTQTPKHLITATGQRVTLRCSPRSGDLSVYWYQQSLDQGLQFLIQYYNGEERAKGNILERFSAQQFPDLHSELNLSSLELGDSALYFCASSADRGPATNEKLFFGSGTQLSVL.

This clone was counted a few times. V usage is TRBV4-3 and J usage is TRBJ1-2, with a weak D call TRBD1 (5 bases). Trimming cost V 0 bases and J 0 bases, with 8 bases left between them. This CDR3 is 15 amino acids long. The germline CDR1 and CDR2 sequences are LGHNA and YSLEER. This chain's CDR3 is CASSQEGGPNYGYTF. The CDR3 bases are TGCGCCAGCAGCCAAGAGGGGGGTCCTAACTATGGCTACACCTTC.

J is TRBJ2-3 and V is TRBV28, with a tentative D call TRBD1 (5 bases). Trimming took 2 bases from V and 0 from J, leaving 9 bases between them. The length of the CDR3 is 15 residues. Germline assignment: CDR1 MDHEN and CDR2 SYDVKM. DNA of the CDR3: TGTGCCAGCAGTTTAATGTCAGGGAGCACAGATACGCAGTATTTT. Translated: CASSLMSGSTDTQYF.

This clone was detected once. The chain recombines TRBV7-8 with TRBJ2-1; 12 positions agree with TRBD2. Per the germline V gene, CDR1 is SGHVS and CDR2 is FQNEAQ. V shed 4 bases, J shed 3 bases, and the junction held 4 bases outside the gene matches. This CDR3 region has 16 residues. The DNA of the CDR3 is TGTGCCAGCAGCTCACCTAGCGGGAGGGACTACAATGAGCAGTTCTTC. Translated: CASSSPSGRDYNEQFF. Supplemented by reference TRBV7-8 and TRBJ2-1, the full variable domain reads GAGVSQSPRYKVAKRGQDVALRCDPISGHVSLFWYQQALGQGPEFLTYFQNEAQLDKSGLPSDRFFAERPEGSVSTLKIQRTQQEDSAVYLCASSSPSGRDYNEQFFGPGTRLTVL.

There are a few counts of this clone. The genes are TRBV28 and TRBJ2-7; D may be TRBD2 (6 bases). Deletions cut 5 bases from V and 1 base from J, with 12 bases between. This CDR3 region has 14 residues. Germline V gene sequence: CDR1 MDHEN, CDR2 SYDVKM. In DNA, the CDR3 is TGTGCCAGCAGTGTTAGCGGCAGATCCTACGAGCAGTACTTC. Its protein product is CASSVSGRSYEQYF. The entire variable domain, with the rest obtained from reference TRBV28 and TRBJ2-7, is as follows: DVKVTQSSRYLVKRTGEKVFLECVQDMDHENMFWYRQDPGLGLRLIYFSYDVKMKEKGDIPEGYSVSREKKERFSLILESASTNQTSMYLCASSVSGRSYEQYFGPGTRLTVT.

The J gene is TRBJ1-2, the V gene TRBV7-8; D call uncertain. Deletions cut 5 bases from V and 8 bases from J, with 21 bases between. Germline values: CDR1 SGHVS, CDR2 FQNEAQ. CDR3 length equals 15 residues. The CDR3 is CASSLYNRVRDGYTF. Here the CDR3 DNA reads TGTGCCAGCAGCCTGTACAACCGGGTCCGAGACGGCTACACCTTC.

As DNA, the CDR3 is TGTGCCAGCAGTTTATTTTCAGGGGTCGGCGAAAAACTGTTTTTT. As protein: CASSLFSGVGEKLFF. The rearrangement links TRBV27 to TRBJ1-4, with D tentatively TRBD1 (6 bases). CDR1 and CDR2 (germline): MNHEY, SMNVEV (reference sequence). The V and J ends lost 1 base and 8 bases respectively, with 14 bases between them. The CDR3 is 15 amino acids.

This chain uses TRBV5-5 with TRBJ1-5, with TRBD1 matching over 11 bases. This CDR3 contains 15 residues. V dropped 4 bases and J dropped 4; count of bases not matched to a gene: 4. Germline-derived CDR1 and CDR2 are SGHKS and YYEKEE (reference sequence). DNA of the CDR3: TGTGCCAGCAGCAAGGACAGGGGGCGAAATCAGCCCCAGCATTTT. Its protein is CASSKDRGRNQPQHF.

The DNA for the CDR3 is TGTGCCAGTAGTATACCGGGGGTCACTGAAGCTTTCTTT. Its translation is CASSIPGVTEAFF. This sequence joins TRBV19 and TRBJ1-1, with a possible D match to TRBD1 (5 bases). The CDR3 totals 13 residues. Trimming removed 2 bases at V and 4 bases at J, with 8 bases between. In germline, CDR1 is LNHDA, CDR2 SQIVND (reference sequence).

This chain connects TRBV27 to TRBJ2-1; 7 nucleotides match TRBD1. Germline CDR1 reads MNHEY; CDR2 reads SMNVEV (reference sequence). This CDR3 region has 15 residues. After removal of 5 bases from V and 4 bases from J, the junction contained 8 bases not matched to a gene. This CDR3 reads CASSDTGAPYNEQFF. The DNA of the CDR3 is TGTGCCAGCAGTGATACAGGGGCCCCTTACAATGAGCAGTTCTTC.

The J gene is TRBJ1-1, the V gene TRBV4-3; D is uncertain. This CDR3 contains 15 residues. Germline lookup yields CDR1 LGHNA and CDR2 YSLEER. V lost 0 bases, J lost 4 bases, and 12 bases lay in between. The CDR3 loop is CASSQDFVGGTEAFF. For the CDR3, the DNA is TGCGCCAGCAGCCAAGATTTCGTGGGAGGCACTGAAGCTTTCTTT.

This chain connects TRBV27 to TRBJ2-7; D not certain. CDR3 size: 14 residues. From germline, CDR1 is MNHEY and CDR2 SMNVEV (reference sequence). V was trimmed by 6 bases and J by 1 base, leaving 13 bases between them. CDR3 protein: CASSRRAGSYEQYF. DNA of the CDR3: TGTGCCAGCAGCCGAAGGGCCGGGTCCTACGAGCAGTACTTC.

This clone is medium-sized (0.01 to 0.1%). The chain carries TRBV28 and TRBJ1-1; 8 bases are a match to TRBD1. Trimming took 5 bases from V and 8 from J; bases not matched to a gene: 7. Germline V lookup: CDR1 MDHEN, CDR2 SYDVKM. CDR3 length equals 13 residues. The CDR3 is CASSPIGTGEAFF. As DNA, the CDR3 is TGTGCCAGCAGTCCCATTGGGACAGGAGAAGCTTTCTTT.

This clone was seen more than once but under ten times. The chain combines TRBV5-4 with TRBJ2-2, with D possibly TRBD2 on 5 matching bases. The germline V gene encodes CDR1 SGHNT and CDR2 YYREEE (reference sequence). The ends were cut back, 0 bases at V and 5 bases at J, with 8 bases in the middle. The CDR3 contains 14 residues. In DNA, the CDR3 is TGTGCCAGCAGCTTGGCCACGGGGACCGGGGAGCTGTTTTTT. Its translation: CASSLATGTGELFF. Based on the CDR3 plus reference TRBV5-4 and TRBJ2-2, the full variable domain is ETGVTQSPTHLIKTRGQQVTLRCSSQSGHNTVSWYQQALGQGPQFIFQYYREEENGRGNFPPRFSGLQFPNYSSELNVNALELDDSALYLCASSLATGTGELFFGEGSRLTVL.

Here the CDR3 DNA reads TGTGCCAGCAGTTTACTTGGGGGGTACTATGGCTACACCTTC. It encodes CASSLLGGYYGYTF. The J gene is TRBJ1-2, the V gene TRBV27; D perhaps matches TRBD1 (5 bases). Trimming shortened V by 2 bases and J by 3 bases, and 10 bases separated the two germline ends. Germline V lookup: CDR1 MNHEY, CDR2 SMNVEV (reference sequence). This CDR3 region has 14 residues.

Only one count was recorded for this clone. The chain links TRBV7-6 to TRBJ1-6; D is perhaps TRBD1 (6 bases). This CDR3 has 15 residues. Trimming took off 5 bases at V and 5 bases at J, with 13 bases between the two ends. From germline, CDR1 is SGHVS and CDR2 FNYEAQ. The chain's CDR3 is CASSPTTGNNSPLHF. The DNA for the CDR3 is TGTGCCAGCAGCCCAACAACAGGGAATAATTCACCCCTCCACTTT.

V is TRBV28 and J is TRBJ1-1; D is unclear. The germline CDR1 and CDR2 sequences are MDHEN and SYDVKM. This CDR3 has 13 residues. Trimming removed 10 bases at V and 5 bases at J, with 17 bases between. The chain's CDR3 is CAITDTVVTEAFF. In DNA form, the CDR3 reads TGTGCCATAACGGATACGGTCGTAACTGAAGCTTTCTTT.

This clone is classed as hyperexpanded. The chain joins TRBV27 to TRBJ2-1, with 7 positions matching TRBD1. The CDR3 consists of 16 residues. Germline CDR1 reads MNHEY; CDR2 reads SMNVEV (reference sequence). V dropped 0 bases and J dropped 1; count of bases not matched to a gene: 3. This CDR3 is CASSLSQGISYNEQFF. The DNA of the CDR3 is TGTGCCAGCAGTTTATCACAGGGGATATCCTACAATGAGCAGTTCTTC.

The chain recombines TRBV28 with TRBJ2-3, with D unresolved. V lost 7 bases to trimming and J lost 0 bases, with 14 bases between them. Germline V gene lookup returns CDR1 MDHEN and CDR2 SYDVKM. The CDR3 has 15 amino acids. The CDR3, as DNA: TGTGCCAGCATTAACGAGGTCCCAAGCACAGATACGCAGTATTTT. Amino acid sequence: CASINEVPSTDTQYF.

The rearrangement links TRBV27 to TRBJ2-3; the D is unclear. V lost 0 bases and J lost 3, with 10 bases in between. Germline values: CDR1 MNHEY, CDR2 SMNVEV (reference sequence). This CDR3 spans 15 amino acids. The CDR3 DNA reads TGTGCCAGCAGTTTATCCCAGACATTGACAGATACGCAGTATTTT. It specifies CASSLSQTLTDTQYF.

This clone was seen once. CDR3 amino acids: CASSSFSTDTQYF. The DNA of the CDR3 is TGTGCCAGTTCTTCGTTTAGCACAGATACGCAGTATTTT. This chain uses TRBV19 with TRBJ2-3; no clear D gene. V lost 8 bases and J 0 bases, leaving 9 bases between the germline ends. This CDR3 has 13 amino acids. Germline V gives CDR1 LNHDA, CDR2 SQIVND (reference sequence).